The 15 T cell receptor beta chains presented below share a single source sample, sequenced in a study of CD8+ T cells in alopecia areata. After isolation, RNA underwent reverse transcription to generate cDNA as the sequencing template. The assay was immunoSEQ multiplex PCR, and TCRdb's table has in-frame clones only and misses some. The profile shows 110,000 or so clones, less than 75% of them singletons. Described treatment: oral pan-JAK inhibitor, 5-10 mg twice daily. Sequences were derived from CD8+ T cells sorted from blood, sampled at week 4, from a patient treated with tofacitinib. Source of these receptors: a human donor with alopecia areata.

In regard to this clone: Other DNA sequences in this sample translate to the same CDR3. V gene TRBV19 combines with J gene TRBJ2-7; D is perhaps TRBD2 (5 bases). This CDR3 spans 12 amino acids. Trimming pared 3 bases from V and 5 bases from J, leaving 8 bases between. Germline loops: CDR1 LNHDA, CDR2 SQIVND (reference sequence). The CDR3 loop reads CASSIVGNEQYF. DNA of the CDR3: TGTGCCAGTAGTATTGTCGGGAACGAGCAGTACTTC.

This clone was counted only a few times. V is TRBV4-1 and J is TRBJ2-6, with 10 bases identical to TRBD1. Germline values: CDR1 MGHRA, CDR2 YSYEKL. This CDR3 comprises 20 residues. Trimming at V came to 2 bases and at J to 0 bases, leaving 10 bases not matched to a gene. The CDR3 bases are TGCGCCAGCAGCCAACATCCGGGACAGGGGTCGAGCTCTGGGGCCAACGTCCTGACTTTC. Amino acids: CASSQHPGQGSSSGANVLTF.

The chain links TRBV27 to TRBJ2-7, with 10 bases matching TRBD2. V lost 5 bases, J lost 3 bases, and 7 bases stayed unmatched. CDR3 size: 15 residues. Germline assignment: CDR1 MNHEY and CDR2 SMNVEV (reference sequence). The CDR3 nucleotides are TGTGCCAGCAGTAAATTAGCGGGGGGTTTCTACGAGCAGTACTTC. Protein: CASSKLAGGFYEQYF.

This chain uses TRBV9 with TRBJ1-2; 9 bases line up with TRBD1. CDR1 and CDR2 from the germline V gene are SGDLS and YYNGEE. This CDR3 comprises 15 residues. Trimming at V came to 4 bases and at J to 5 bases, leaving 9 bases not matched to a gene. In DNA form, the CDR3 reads TGTGCCAGCAGCCCCGCCGGGACAGGGACGTATGGCTACACCTTC. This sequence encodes CASSPAGTGTYGYTF.

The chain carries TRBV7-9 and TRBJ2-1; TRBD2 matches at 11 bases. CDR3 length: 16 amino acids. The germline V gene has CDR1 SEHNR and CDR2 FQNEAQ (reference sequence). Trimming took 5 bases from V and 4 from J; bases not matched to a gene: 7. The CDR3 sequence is CASSTPGTSGYNEQFF. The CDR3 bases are TGTGCCAGCAGCACGCCCGGGACTAGCGGTTACAATGAGCAGTTCTTC. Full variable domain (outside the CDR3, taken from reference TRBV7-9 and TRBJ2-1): DTGVSQNPRHKITKRGQNVTFRCDPISEHNRLYWYRQTLGQGPEFLTYFQNEAQLEKSRLLSDRFSAERPKGSFSTLEIQRTEQGDSAMYLCASSTPGTSGYNEQFFGPGTRLTVL.

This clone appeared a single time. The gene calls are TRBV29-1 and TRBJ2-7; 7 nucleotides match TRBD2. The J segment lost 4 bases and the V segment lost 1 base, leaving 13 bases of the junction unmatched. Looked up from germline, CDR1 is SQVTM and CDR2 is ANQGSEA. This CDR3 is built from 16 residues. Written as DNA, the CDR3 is TGCAGCGTTGAAGGTGGGTGGGAGGGCCTCGTGTACGAGCAGTACTTC. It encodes CSVEGGWEGLVYEQYF.

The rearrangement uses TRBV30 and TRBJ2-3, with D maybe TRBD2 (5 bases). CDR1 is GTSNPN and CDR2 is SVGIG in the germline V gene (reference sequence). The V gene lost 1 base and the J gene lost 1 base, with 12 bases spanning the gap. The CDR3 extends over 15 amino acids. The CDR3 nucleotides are TGTGCCTGGAGTGGAGCGGTATCGCGCACAGATACGCAGTATTTT. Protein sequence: CAWSGAVSRTDTQYF.

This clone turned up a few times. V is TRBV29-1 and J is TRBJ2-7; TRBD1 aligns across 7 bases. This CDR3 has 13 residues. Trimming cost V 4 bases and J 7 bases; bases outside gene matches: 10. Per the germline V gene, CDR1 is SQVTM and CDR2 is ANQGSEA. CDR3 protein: CSVGMQGDWEQYF. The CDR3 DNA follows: TGCAGCGTTGGAATGCAGGGGGATTGGGAGCAGTACTTC.

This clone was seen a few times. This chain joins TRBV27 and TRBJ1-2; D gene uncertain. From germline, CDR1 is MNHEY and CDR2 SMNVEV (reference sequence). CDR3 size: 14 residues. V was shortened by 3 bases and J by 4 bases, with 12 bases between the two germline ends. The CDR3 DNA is TGTGCCAGCAGTTTTTCTTTTCAGGCCTATGGCTACACCTTC. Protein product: CASSFSFQAYGYTF.

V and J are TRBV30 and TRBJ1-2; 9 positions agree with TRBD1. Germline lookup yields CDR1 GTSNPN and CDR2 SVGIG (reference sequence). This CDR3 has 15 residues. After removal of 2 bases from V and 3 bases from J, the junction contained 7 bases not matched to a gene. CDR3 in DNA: TGTGCCTGGAGTAGTGACGGGACAGGGCACTATGGCTACACCTTC. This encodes CAWSSDGTGHYGYTF.

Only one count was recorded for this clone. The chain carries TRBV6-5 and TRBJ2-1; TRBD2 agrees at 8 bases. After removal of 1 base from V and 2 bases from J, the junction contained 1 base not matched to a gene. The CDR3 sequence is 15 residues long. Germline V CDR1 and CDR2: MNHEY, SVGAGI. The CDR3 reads CASSYFGGAYNEQFF. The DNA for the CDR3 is TGTGCCAGCAGTTACTTCGGGGGGGCCTACAATGAGCAGTTCTTC.

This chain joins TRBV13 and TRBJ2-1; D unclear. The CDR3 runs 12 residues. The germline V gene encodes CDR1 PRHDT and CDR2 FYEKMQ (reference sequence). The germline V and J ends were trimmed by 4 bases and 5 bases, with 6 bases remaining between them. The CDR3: CASSWSHNEQFF. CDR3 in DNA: TGTGCCAGCAGCTGGTCCCACAATGAGCAGTTCTTC. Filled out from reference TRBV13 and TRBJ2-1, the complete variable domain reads AAGVIQSPRHLIKEKRETATLKCYPIPRHDTVYWYQQGPGQDPQFLISFYEKMQSDKGSIPDRFSAQQFSDYHSELNMSSLELGDSALYFCASSWSHNEQFFGPGTRLTVL.

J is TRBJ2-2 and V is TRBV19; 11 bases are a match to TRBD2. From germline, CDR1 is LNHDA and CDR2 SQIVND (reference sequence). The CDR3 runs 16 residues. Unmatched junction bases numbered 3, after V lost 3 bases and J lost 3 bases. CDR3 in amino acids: CASSIGLAGHTGELFF. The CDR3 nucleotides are TGTGCCAGTAGTATCGGACTAGCGGGCCACACCGGGGAGCTGTTTTTT.

CDR3 nucleotides: TGTGCCAGCAGCTTAGCGCACAAGACAGGGGGAGAAGAGACCCAGTACTTC. Translation: CASSLAHKTGGEETQYF. The V and J genes are TRBV7-9 and TRBJ2-5, with 9 bases identical to TRBD1. The V and J ends lost 0 bases and 3 bases, in that order; junction bases with no gene match: 8. The CDR3 sequence is 17 residues long. CDR1 is SEHNR, CDR2 FQNEAQ, per germline (reference sequence).

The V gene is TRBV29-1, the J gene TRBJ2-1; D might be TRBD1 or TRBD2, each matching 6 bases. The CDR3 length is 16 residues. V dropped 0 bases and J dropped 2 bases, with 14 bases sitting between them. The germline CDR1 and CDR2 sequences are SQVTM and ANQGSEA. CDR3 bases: TGCAGCGTTGAAGAAGAAGGGGGGTCAACCTACAATGAGCAGTTCTTC. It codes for CSVEEEGGSTYNEQFF.